Listed below are T cell receptor beta chains from one sample, sequenced in a study of beta chain features in type 1 diabetes. Libraries were prepared by immunoSEQ multiplex PCR; TCRdb keeps only in-frame clonotypes and omits some of them. The table has nearly 250,000 clones, 55% to 70% seen once. The sequenced material came from naive CD4+ T cells from blood. The source of these receptors is a man aged 25 to 40 in good health. The CDR3 runs from the conserved cysteine through the conserved F or W. A D gene is named only where the DNA matches it firmly. Only some rows state a clone size, as once, few, many or a class for expanded clones.

V gene	clone size	J gene	D gene	CDR3 DNA	CDR3 protein
TRBV11-2	NA	TRBJ2-7	NA	TGTGCCAGCAGCTCAGACTTCCAGGTCAAGCGGTACTTC	CASSSDFQVKRYF
TRBV7-2	once	TRBJ2-5	TRBD2	TGTGCCAGCAGCTTAAGGTTAATTCTAGCGGGAGAAGAGACCCAGTACTTC	CASSLRLILAGEETQYF
TRBV30	few	TRBJ2-6	NA	TGTGCCTGCAACAGGGCTGGGGCCAACGTCCTGACTTTC	CACNRAGANVLTF
TRBV7-2	NA	TRBJ2-1	NA	TGTGCCAGCAGCTCGAGAGGTGAGCAGTTCTTC	CASSSRGEQFF
TRBV6-1	NA	TRBJ2-7	NA	TGTGCCAGCAGTGTAACGGTTTCCTACGAGCAGTACTTC	CASSVTVSYEQYF
TRBV7-9	few	TRBJ2-7	NA	TGTGCCAGCAGCGCCCTCGGGGCCCTCCTCGCCCACGAGCAGTACTTC	CASSALGALLAHEQYF
TRBV14	NA	TRBJ2-2	NA	TGTGCCAGCAGCCAACAGGAAGACTCGGCGCCCACCGGGGAGCTGTTTTTT	CASSQQEDSAPTGELFF
TRBV2	NA	TRBJ2-5	NA	TGTGCCTCCGGGGACAACTTCCAAGAGACCCAGTACTTC	CASGDNFQETQYF
TRBV5-6	NA	TRBJ2-7	NA	TGTGCCAGCAGATCGGGGCCTAGGGAAGAGCAGTACTTC	CASRSGPREEQYF
TRBV29-1	few	TRBJ2-7	NA	TGCAGCGTTGAAGACAGGGACTACGAGCAGTACTTC	CSVEDRDYEQYF
TRBV30	NA	TRBJ2-6	NA	TGTGCTCAAACAGAGGGACCCTCTGGGGCCAACGTCCTGACTTTC	CAQTEGPSGANVLTF
TRBV5-1	NA	TRBJ2-1	NA	TGCGCCAGCAGCCTGGTCGCGGCGGTCTACAATGAGCAGTTCTTC	CASSLVAAVYNEQFF
TRBV9	once	TRBJ2-1	NA	TGTGCCAGCAGCGCCACCGGGACGGTCTATGAGCAGTTCTTC	CASSATGTVYEQFF
TRBV29-1	NA	TRBJ1-1	TRBD1	TGCAGCGCCGGGGGACAGCGAGTGGGCACTGAAGCTTTCTTT	CSAGGQRVGTEAFF
TRBV20-1	NA	TRBJ2-3	NA	TGCAGTGCCGCAGCAGATACGCAGTATTTT	CSAAADTQYF
TRBV7-8	NA	TRBJ2-3	TRBD2	TGTGCCAGCAGCTTAGCGACTAGCGGGAGATCAGATACGCAGTATTTT	CASSLATSGRSDTQYF
TRBV2	NA	TRBJ2-3	NA	TGTGCCAGCAGTGAGGAGAGCACAGATACGCAGTATTTT	CASSEESTDTQYF
TRBV25-1	NA	TRBJ2-3	NA	TGTGCCAGCAGTCCGGGGGCGAAAGATACGCAGTATTTT	CASSPGAKDTQYF